The source of this T cell receptor (beta chain) is a study of tumor-infiltrating lymphocytes in primary liver carcinoma. Across the study: T1-T3 N0M0 was the stage of the tumors, which were roughly 4 to 10 cm across. Study-level points and caveats: Tumors reached a significantly greater top-250-clone fraction than blood did (p = 0.039). Just about 7-24% of leading clones were found in every one of five regions.

The CDR3 is made up of 16 amino acids. Looked up from germline, CDR1 is SGHNT and CDR2 is YENEEA. The authors made TCR beta cDNA from roughly 480 ng total RNA with a constant-region primer. Slightly modified ARM-PCR served as the procedure for the TCR beta libraries. These libraries came from three rounds of nested multiplex PCR. Researchers ran the first two PCR rounds for approximately 10 cycles each with TRBV1-TRBV30 forward primers and a C-beta reverse primer. TCRdb fed the multiplex PCR reads into MiXCR, producing one record per CDR3 protein. The data show around 22,000 distinct CDR3 sequences, around 82% seen once. Co-extracting RNA and DNA was done with about 17-31 mg of unsorted bulk tissue as input. Every tumor yielded five separate sampled regions. On this clonotype: Its matching antigen is unknown. Compared with germline, one end of the junction differs, possibly owing to a read error.

Sequences were obtained from liver tumor tissue from sampling region 2. The subset denotes: tumor region T2, inferior pole. The receptor was isolated from a woman aged 25 to 45 with primary liver carcinoma and hepatitis B virus infection. The V call is TRBV11-3, the J call TRBJ2-1, with TRBD2 matching 7 bases. The CDR3, as DNA: TGCGCCAGCAGCTTCCTAGCGGATATATTCTACAATGTGCAGTTCTTC. Protein product: CASSFLADIFYNVQFF.